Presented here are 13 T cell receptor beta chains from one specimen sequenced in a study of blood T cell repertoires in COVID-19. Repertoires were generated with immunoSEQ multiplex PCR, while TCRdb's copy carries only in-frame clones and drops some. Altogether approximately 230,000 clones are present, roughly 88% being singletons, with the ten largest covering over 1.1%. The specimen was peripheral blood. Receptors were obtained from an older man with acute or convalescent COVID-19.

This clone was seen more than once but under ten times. Here the CDR3 DNA reads TGCGCCAGCAGCCCCTGGGGGGGGGACTATGGCTACACCTTC. Protein product: CASSPWGGDYGYTF. The rearrangement links TRBV5-1 to TRBJ1-2, with D perhaps matching TRBD1 (5 bases). Germline CDR1 SGHRS, CDR2 YFSETQ. Trimming removed 4 bases at V and 3 bases at J, with 13 bases between. This CDR3 has 14 residues.

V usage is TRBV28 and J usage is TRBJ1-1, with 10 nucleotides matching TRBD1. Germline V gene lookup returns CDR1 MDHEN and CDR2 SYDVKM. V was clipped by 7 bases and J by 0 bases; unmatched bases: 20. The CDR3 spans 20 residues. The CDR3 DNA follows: TGTGCCAGCACTCCTCTCTCGACAGGGGGCCTCTTGGGGATGAACACTGAAGCTTTCTTT. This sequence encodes CASTPLSTGGLLGMNTEAFF.

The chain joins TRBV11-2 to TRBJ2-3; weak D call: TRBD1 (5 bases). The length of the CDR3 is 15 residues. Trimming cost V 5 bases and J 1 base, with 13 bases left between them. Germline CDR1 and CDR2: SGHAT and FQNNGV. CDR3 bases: TGTGCCAGCAGCCGAAGGGGCAGGGGCACAGATACGCAGTATTTT. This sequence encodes CASSRRGRGTDTQYF.

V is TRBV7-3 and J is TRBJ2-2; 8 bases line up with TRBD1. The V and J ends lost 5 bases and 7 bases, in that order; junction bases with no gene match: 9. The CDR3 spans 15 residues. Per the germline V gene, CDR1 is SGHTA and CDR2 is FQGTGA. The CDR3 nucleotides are TGTGCCAGCAGCCAGACAGGGGCGGCACACGGGGAGCTGTTTTTT. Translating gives CASSQTGAAHGELFF.

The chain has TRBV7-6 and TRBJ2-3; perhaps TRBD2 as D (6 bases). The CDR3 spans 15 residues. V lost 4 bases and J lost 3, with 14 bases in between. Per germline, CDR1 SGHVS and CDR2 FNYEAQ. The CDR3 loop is CASSSSRGTTDTQYF. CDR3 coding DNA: TGTGCCAGCAGCTCCTCGCGGGGCACGACAGATACGCAGTATTTT.

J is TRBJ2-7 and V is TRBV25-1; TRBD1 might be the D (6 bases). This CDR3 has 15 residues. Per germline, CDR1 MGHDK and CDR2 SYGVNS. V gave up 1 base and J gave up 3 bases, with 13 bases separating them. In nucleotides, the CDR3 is TGTGCCAGCAGTGAATTTCAGGGGCTTATCTACGAGCAGTACTTC. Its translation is CASSEFQGLIYEQYF.

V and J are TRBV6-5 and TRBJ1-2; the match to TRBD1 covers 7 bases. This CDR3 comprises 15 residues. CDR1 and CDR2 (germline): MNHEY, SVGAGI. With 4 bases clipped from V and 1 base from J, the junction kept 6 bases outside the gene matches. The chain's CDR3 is CASSSWTGGNYGYTF. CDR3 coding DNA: TGTGCCAGCAGTTCCTGGACAGGCGGTAACTATGGCTACACCTTC.

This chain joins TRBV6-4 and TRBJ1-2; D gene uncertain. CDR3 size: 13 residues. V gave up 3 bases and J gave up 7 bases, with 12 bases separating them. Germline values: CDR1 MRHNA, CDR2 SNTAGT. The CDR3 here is CASSDGYPGGYTF. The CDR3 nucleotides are TGTGCCAGCAGTGATGGGTACCCGGGTGGCTACACCTTC.

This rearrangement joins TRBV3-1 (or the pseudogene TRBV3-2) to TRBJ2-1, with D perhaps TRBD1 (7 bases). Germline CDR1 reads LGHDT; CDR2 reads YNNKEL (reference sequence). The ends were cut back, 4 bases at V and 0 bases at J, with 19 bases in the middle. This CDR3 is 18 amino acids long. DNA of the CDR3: TGTGCCAGCAGCCCAGAAAGGAGGGACAGTCTCTCCTACAATGAGCAGTTCTTC. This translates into CASSPERRDSLSYNEQFF.

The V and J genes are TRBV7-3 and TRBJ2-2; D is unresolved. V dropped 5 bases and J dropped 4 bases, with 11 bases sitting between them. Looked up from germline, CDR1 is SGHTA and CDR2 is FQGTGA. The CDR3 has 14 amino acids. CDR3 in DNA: TGTGCCAGCAGCCCCAGTGATGGCACCGGGGAGCTGTTTTTT. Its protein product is CASSPSDGTGELFF.

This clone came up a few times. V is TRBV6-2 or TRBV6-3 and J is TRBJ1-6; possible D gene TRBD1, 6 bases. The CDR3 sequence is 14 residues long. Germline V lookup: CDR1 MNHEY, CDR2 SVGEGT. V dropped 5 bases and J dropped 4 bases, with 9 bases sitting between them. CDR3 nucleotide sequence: TGTGCCAGCAGTCCGCAGGGGTATAATTCACCCCTCCACTTT. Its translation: CASSPQGYNSPLHF.

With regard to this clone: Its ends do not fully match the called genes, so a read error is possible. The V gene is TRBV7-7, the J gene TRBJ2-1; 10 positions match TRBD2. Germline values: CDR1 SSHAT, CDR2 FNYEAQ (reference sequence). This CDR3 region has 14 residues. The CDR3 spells CASSLAGAHNEQFF. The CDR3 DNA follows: TGTGCCAGCAGCCTAGCGGGGGCCCACAATGAGCAGTTCTTC. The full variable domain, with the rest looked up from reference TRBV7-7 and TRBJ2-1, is GAGVSQSPRYKVTKRGQDVTLRCDPISSHATLYWYQQALGQGPEFLTYFNYEAQPDKSGLPSDRFSAERPEGSISTLTIQRTEQRDSAMYRCASSLAGAHNEQFFGPGTRLTVL.

The CDR3 region is CASSVVAGSYNEQFF. The CDR3, as DNA: TGTGCCAGCAGCGTGGTGGCGGGATCCTACAATGAGCAGTTCTTC. The chain is built from TRBV9 and TRBJ2-1; possibly TRBD2 for D (6 bases). The CDR3 extends over 15 amino acids. The V end was cut by 2 bases, the J end by 1 base, with 10 bases between. Germline-derived CDR1 and CDR2 are SGDLS and YYNGEE.